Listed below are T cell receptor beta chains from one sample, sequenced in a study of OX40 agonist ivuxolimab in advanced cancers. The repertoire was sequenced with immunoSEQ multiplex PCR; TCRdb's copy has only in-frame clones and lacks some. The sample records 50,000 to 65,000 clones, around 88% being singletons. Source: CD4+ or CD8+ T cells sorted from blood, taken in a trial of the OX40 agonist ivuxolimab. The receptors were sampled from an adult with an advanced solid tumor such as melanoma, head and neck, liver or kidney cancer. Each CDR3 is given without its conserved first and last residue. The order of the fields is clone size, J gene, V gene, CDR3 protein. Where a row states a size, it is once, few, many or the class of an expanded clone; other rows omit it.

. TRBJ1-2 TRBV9 ASSVGQYIGYGYT
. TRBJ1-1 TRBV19 ASQRDRSYTEAF
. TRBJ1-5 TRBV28 ASSFGATSNQPQH
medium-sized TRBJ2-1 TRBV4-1 ASSQDPPGLAAYNEQF
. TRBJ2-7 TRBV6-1 ASGELGQQY
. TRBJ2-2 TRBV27 ASSKEPGHMNLF
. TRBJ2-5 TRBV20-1 SGTSYETQY
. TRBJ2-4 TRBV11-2 ASSPQGAWYIQY
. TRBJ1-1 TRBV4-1 ASSHLINRVSAF
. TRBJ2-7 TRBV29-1 SAGDYEQY
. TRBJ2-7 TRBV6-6 ASRTDTISYEQY
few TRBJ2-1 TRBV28 ASSFWGAESDEQF
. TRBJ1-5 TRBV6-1 ASTGTTNQPQH
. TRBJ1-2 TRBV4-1 ASSQTAGFYGYT
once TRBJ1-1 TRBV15 ATSREAVAVTEAF
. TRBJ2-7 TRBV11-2 ASSAGTGVYEQY
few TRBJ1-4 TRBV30 AWSERGNEKLF
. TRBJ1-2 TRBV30 AWSGGGAYGYT
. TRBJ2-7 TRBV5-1 ASSRGQSYEQY
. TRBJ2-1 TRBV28 ASSWNRAYNEQF
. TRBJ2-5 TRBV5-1 ASSFEGRETQY
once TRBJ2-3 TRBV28 ASRPDHTDTQY
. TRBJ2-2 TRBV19 ASSKTANTGELF
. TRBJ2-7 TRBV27 ASSPRGLAGLSGTYEQY
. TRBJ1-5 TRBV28 ASSRDRGPNQPQH
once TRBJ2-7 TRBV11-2 ASSLTHRAGTAVTYEQY
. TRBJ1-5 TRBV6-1 AHSRTDNQPQH
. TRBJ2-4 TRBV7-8 ASSLGQVPVVV
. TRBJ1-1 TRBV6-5 ASSPRGPGPEAF
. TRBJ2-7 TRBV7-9 ASSLCEGCEQY
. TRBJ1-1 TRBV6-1 ASSEWTPLNAEAF
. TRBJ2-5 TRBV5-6 ASSFLGQQETQY
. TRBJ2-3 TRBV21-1 ASSTAGNTDTQY
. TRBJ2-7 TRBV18 ASSASRTLDYEQY
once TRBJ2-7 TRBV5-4 ASSLVPGAPYEQY
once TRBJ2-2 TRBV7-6 ASSPAGGNTGELF
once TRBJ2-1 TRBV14 ASRLAGAAEQF
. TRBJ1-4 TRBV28 ASTIGGGANEKLF
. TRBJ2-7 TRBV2 ASSTRGSGLYEQY
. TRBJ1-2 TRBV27 ASKRASSNYDYT
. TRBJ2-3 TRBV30 AWSVPPSTQY
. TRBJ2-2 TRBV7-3 ASSLFGTSGIGDTGELF
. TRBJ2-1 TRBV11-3 ASSLGPAGGYNEQF
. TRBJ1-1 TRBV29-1 SVVRASEAF
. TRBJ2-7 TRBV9 ASSAGFGQGLYEQY
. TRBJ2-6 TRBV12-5 ASGGLAGGPRVSGANVLT
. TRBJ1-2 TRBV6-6 ASSLTGGGGYT